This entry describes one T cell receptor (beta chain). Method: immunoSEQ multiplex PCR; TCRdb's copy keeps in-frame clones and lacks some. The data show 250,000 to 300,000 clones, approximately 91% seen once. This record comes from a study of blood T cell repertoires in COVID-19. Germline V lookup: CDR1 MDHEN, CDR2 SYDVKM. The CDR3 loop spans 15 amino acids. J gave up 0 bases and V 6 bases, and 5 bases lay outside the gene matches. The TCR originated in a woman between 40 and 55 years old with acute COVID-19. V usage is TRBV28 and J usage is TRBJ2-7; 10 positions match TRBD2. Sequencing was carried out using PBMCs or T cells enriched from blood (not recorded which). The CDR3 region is CASRPGLASSYEQYF. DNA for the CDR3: TGTGCCAGCAGACCGGGACTAGCGTCCTCCTACGAGCAGTACTTC. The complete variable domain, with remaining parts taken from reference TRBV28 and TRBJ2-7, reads DVKVTQSSRYLVKRTGEKVFLECVQDMDHENMFWYRQDPGLGLRLIYFSYDVKMKEKGDIPEGYSVSREKKERFSLILESASTNQTSMYLCASRPGLASSYEQYFGPGTRLTVT.